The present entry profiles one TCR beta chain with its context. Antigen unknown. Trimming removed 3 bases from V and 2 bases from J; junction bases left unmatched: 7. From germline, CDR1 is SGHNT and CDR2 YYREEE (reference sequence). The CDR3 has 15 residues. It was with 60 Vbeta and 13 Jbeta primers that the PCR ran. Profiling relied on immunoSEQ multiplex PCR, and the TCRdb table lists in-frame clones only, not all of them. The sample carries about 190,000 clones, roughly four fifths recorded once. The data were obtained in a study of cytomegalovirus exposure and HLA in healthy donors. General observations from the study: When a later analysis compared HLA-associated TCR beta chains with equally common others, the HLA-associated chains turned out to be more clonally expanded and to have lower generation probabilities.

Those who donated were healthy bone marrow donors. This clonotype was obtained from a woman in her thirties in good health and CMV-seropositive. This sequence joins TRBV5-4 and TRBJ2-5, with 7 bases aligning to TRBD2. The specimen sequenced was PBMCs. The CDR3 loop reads CASSWGGLGQETQYF. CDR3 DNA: TGTGCCAGCAGCTGGGGGGGTCTGGGTCAAGAGACCCAGTACTTC.